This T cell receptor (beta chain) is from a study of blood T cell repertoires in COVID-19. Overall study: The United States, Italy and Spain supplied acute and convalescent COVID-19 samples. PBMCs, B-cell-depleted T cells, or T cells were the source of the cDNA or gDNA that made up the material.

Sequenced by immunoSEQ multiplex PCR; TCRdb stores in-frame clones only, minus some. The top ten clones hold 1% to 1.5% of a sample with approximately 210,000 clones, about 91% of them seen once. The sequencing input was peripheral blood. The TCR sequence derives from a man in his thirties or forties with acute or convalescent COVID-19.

The CDR3 spells CASSGWGRLMNTEAFF. The CDR3 DNA reads as TGTGCCAGCAGTGGTTGGGGGCGCCTCATGAACACTGAAGCTTTCTTT. This chain joins TRBV7-2 and TRBJ1-1; D may be TRBD1 (6 bases). Trimming took off 6 bases at V and 0 bases at J, with 17 bases between the two ends. The CDR3 contains 16 residues. The V gene's germline CDR1 is SGHTA and CDR2 FQGNSA.